The T cell receptor beta chain under discussion was sequenced for a study of blood T cell repertoires in COVID-19. Study as a whole: PBMCs, B-cell-depleted T cells, or T cells provided the cDNA or gDNA that made up the material.

As originally analysed: Using reference gene primer amplification, nucleated cell counts were estimated. Method: immunoSEQ multiplex PCR; TCRdb's copy keeps in-frame clones and lacks some. D and trimming come from the DNA, and the V and J calls and clone size come from that table. The table shows approximately 60,000 clones, with around 87% occurring only once. Source material: peripheral blood. This receptor was identified in a man in his sixties with active or convalescent COVID-19.

CDR3 residues: CASSRTGGVDDTQYF. CDR3 nucleotides: TGCGCCAGCAGCCGGACAGGGGGCGTCGACGATACGCAGTATTTT. The chain joins TRBV4-1 to TRBJ2-3, with 11 bases identical to TRBD1. CDR1 is MGHRA, CDR2 YSYEKL, per germline. Trimming took 4 bases from V and 6 from J; bases not matched to a gene: 6. The CDR3 consists of 15 residues.